This TCR beta chain was captured in a study of control samples from healthy donors and cancer patients. This CDR3 spans 15 amino acids. Looked up from germline, CDR1 is KGHSH and CDR2 is LQKENI. V was clipped by 0 bases and J by 8 bases, with 16 bases between them. The table came from immunoSEQ multiplex PCR; TCRdb's copy has only in-frame clones and leaves some out. The sample consists of around 50,000 clones, 90% to 95% of them appearing once. The source is a man aged 25 to 40 in good health. The specimen was blood. The V gene is TRBV18, the J gene TRBJ1-2, with D maybe TRBD1 (6 bases). The DNA for the CDR3 is TGTGCCAGCTCACCACCCGGTAAACAGGGTCAGGGCTACACCTTC. Protein: CASSPPGKQGQGYTF.